This TCR beta chain is drawn from a study of cytomegalovirus exposure and HLA in healthy donors. Overall study: An early data release held tens of millions of unique TCRs from HLA-typed donors. Study-wide points: Presence/absence analyses took donor sequencing depth as roughly uniform. V- and J-gene trimming of TCR beta was linked (in a later analysis) to a missense DCLRE1C variant.

It was with 60 Vbeta and 13 Jbeta primers that the PCR ran. Sequenced by immunoSEQ multiplex PCR; TCRdb stores in-frame clones only, minus some. The sample carries about 160,000 clones, 84% recorded once. Notes on this clone: What it binds is not known.

This CDR3 region has 14 residues. Germline V CDR1 and CDR2: MNHEY, SMNVEV (reference sequence). This receptor was taken from a man aged 25-40 years in good health and CMV-seronegative. The chain carries TRBV27 and TRBJ2-5; 9 bases are shared with TRBD1. The better agreement between TRBJ2-7 and the DNA end casts doubt on the J call. Sequencing was done on a sample of PBMCs. The DNA of the CDR3 is TGTGCCAGCAGTTACGGACAGGGGACCTACGAGCAGTACTTC. Residues: CASSYGQGTYEQYF.